A selection of T cell receptor delta chains follows, all from one sample in a study of gamma-delta chains in newborns, infants, children. TCRdb re-called clones from the reads via CATT. The sample carries 15,000 or so delta-chain clones, approximately 7% recorded once. The sequencing input was blood. These TCRs come from a child who was a newborn, infant or young child, either healthy, febrile or measles-vaccinated (not recorded which). Both conserved end residues are part of each CDR3. Each record gives: V gene, D gene, J gene, clone size, CDR3 length, CDR3 DNA, CDR3 protein. D genes are given only for firm matches. Only some rows state a clone size, as once, few, many or a class for expanded clones.

TRDV2	TRDD3	TRDJ3	.	17	TGTGCCTGTGACACCGTACTGGGGCACTGGGACACCCGACAGATGTTTTTC	CACDTVLGHWDTRQMFF
TRDV2	TRDD3	TRDJ2	few	15	TGTGCCTGTGACCCCCTGGGGGATACGCCAGCACAACTCTTCTTT	CACDPLGDTPAQLFF
TRDV2	TRDD3	TRDJ3	few	20	TGTGCCTGTGACACCGTGGGGGATACGCAAAGCTCCTGGGACACCCGACAGATGTTTTTC	CACDTVGDTQSSWDTRQMFF
TRDV2	.	TRDJ3	few	20	TGTGCCTGTGACACGACGGGGCCGCCACCTTACTCCTGGGACACCCGACAGATGTTTTTC	CACDTTGPPPYSWDTRQMFF
TRDV2	TRDD3	TRDJ3	.	19	TGTGCCTGTGACACCCTGGGGGATACCACCTCCTGGGACACCCGACAGATGTTTTTC	CACDTLGDTTSWDTRQMFF
TRDV2	TRDD3	TRDJ2	many	14	TGTGCCTGTGACGAACTGGGGGATACGGCACAACTCTTCTTT	CACDELGDTAQLFF
TRDV2	TRDD3	TRDJ3	.	20	TGTGCCTGTGACACTGCGGACTGGGGGATACGCTCCTGGGACACCCGACAGATGTTTTTC	CACDTADWGIRSWDTRQMFF
TRDV2	TRDD3	TRDJ3	few	18	TGTGCCTGTCCCAAACTGGGGGGTCGCGCCTGGGACACCCGACAGATGTTTTTC	CACPKLGGRAWDTRQMFF
TRDV2	TRDD3	TRDJ1	.	19	TGTGCCTGTGACACCGGAAGTGGGATACGCGTCCGATACACCGATAAACTCATCTTT	CACDTGSGIRVRYTDKLIF
TRDV2	TRDD3	TRDJ3	few	20	TGTGCCTGTGACAAAAAAGTACTGGGGGATACGTCCTGGGACACCCGACAGATGTTTTTC	CACDKKVLGDTSWDTRQMFF
TRDV2	TRDD3	TRDJ3	few	20	TGTGCCTGTGACATACTGGGGGATAGCCCTTTCTCCTGGGGCACCCGACAGATGTTTTTC	CACDILGDSPFSWGTRQMFF
TRDV2	TRDD3	TRDJ2	.	15	TGTGCCTGTGACACCGTAGGGGGGGATACAGCACAACTCTTCTTT	CACDTVGGDTAQLFF
TRDV2	TRDD3	TRDJ3	few	21	TGTGCCTGTGACTCGTACTGGGGGATGAAGCCGAGCTCCTGGGACACCCGACAGATGTTTTTC	CACDSYWGMKPSSWDTRQMFF
TRDV2	TRDD3	TRDJ1	.	16	TGTGCCTGTGACATACTGGGGGATGCGCGGACCGATAAACTCATCTTT	CACDILGDARTDKLIF
TRDV2	.	TRDJ3	few	18	TGTGCCTGTGAGGGTGTTACGCAGGGTTCCTGGGACACCCGACAAATGTTTTTC	CACEGVTQGSWDTRQMFF
TRDV2	TRDD3	TRDJ1	few	17	TGTGCCTGTGACTTACTGGGGGATAGGAGATACACCGATAAACTCATCTTT	CACDLLGDRRYTDKLIF
TRAV29/DV5	TRDD3	TRDJ2	many	16	TGTGCAGCAAGCGTACTGGGGACAGCTTTGACAGCACAACTCTTCTTT	CAASVLGTALTAQLFF
TRDV2	.	TRDJ3	medium-sized	14	TGTGCCTGTGACACCTGGGGGGACACCCGACAGATGTTTTTC	CACDTWGDTRQMFF
TRDV2	.	TRDJ2	many	14	TGTGCCTGTGACACCGTGGGGGTGACAGCACAACTCTTCTTT	CACDTVGVTAQLFF
TRDV2	TRDD3	TRDJ3	many	19	TGTGCCTGTGACACCTGGGGGAGGACGAGCTCCTGGGACACCCGACAGATGTTTTTC	CACDTWGRTSSWDTRQMFF
TRDV2	TRDD3	TRDJ3	.	15	TGTGCCTGTGACGTACTGGGGGGTGACACCCGACAGATGTTTTTC	CACDVLGGDTRQMFF
TRDV2	TRDD3	TRDJ3	many	19	TGTGCCTGTGACGCGACTGGGGGTCCAACCTCCTGGGACACCCGACAGATGTTTTTC	CACDATGGPTSWDTRQMFF
TRDV2	TRDD3	TRDJ3	.	20	TGTGCCTGTGACACACTGGGGGCTAAAAAAAGCTCCTGGGACACCCGACAGATGTTTTTC	CACDTLGAKKSSWDTRQMFF
TRDV2	.	TRDJ3	.	17	TGTGCCTGTGACGGTCTGGGCTTCCACCGGGACACCCGACAGATGTTTTTC	CACDGLGFHRDTRQMFF
TRDV2	TRDD3	TRDJ1	.	13	TGTGCCTGTGACACCTGGGGGATAAGTAAACTCATCTTT	CACDTWGISKLIF
TRDV2	TRDD3	TRDJ3	few	21	TGTGCCTGTGACACATGGACTGGGGGATCGGGGAGCTCCTGGGACACCCGACAGATGTTTTTC	CACDTWTGGSGSSWDTRQMFF
TRDV2	TRDD3	TRDJ3	few	19	TGTGCCTGTGACACTGGGGGATACGCCAGCTCCTGGGACACCCGACAGATGTTTTTC	CACDTGGYASSWDTRQMFF
TRDV2	.	TRDJ3	.	16	TGTGCCTGTGACACCCTCGACTCCTGGGACACCCGACAGATGTTTTTC	CACDTLDSWDTRQMFF
TRDV2	TRDD3	TRDJ3	few	16	TGTGCCTGTGACTGGATACGCTCCTGGGACACCCGCCAGATGTTTTTC	CACDWIRSWDTRQMFF
TRDV2	TRDD3	TRDJ3	few	17	TGTGCCTGTGCGTGGGGGATGAGCTCCTGGGACACCCGACAGATGTTTTTC	CACAWGMSSWDTRQMFF
TRDV2	.	TRDJ3	few	14	TGTGCCTATAGGAGCTCCTGGGACACCCGACAGATGTTTTTC	CAYRSSWDTRQMFF
TRDV2	TRDD3	TRDJ3	.	18	TGTGCCTGTGATTACTGGGGGATGAGCTCCTGGGACACCCGACGGATGTTTTTC	CACDYWGMSSWDTRRMFF
TRDV2	TRDD3	TRDJ3	.	16	TGTGCCTGCGACTTACTGGGGGCTAAGGACACCCGCCAGATGTTTTTC	CACDLLGAKDTRQMFF
TRDV2	TRDD3	TRDJ3	.	17	TGTGCCTGTGGCGTCTGGGGGATAAGCTGGGACACCCGACAGATGTTTTTC	CACGVWGISWDTRQMFF
TRDV2	TRDD3	TRDJ3	few	19	TGTGCCTGTGACACCGTACTGGGGACTAGCTCCTGGGACACCCAACAGATGTTTTTC	CACDTVLGTSSWDTQQMFF
TRDV2	TRDD3	TRDJ3	few	18	TGTGCCTGTGACGTACTGGGGGCGACCTCCTGGGACACCCGACAGATGTTTTTC	CACDVLGATSWDTRQMFF
TRDV2	TRDD3	TRDJ3	few	19	TGTGCCTGTGACACCGGCTGGGGGATAAGCTCCTGGGACACCCGACAGATGTTTTTC	CACDTGWGISSWDTRQMFF
TRDV2	.	TRDJ3	.	19	TGTGCCTGTGACACCGTTCAGGGGCCAAGCTCCTGGGACACCCGACAGATGTTTTTC	CACDTVQGPSSWDTRQMFF
TRDV2	.	TRDJ3	.	16	TGTGCCTGTGACAACGTACTGGGCGGGGACACCCGACAGATGTTTTTC	CACDNVLGGDTRQMFF
TRDV2	TRDD3	TRDJ3	medium-sized	16	TGTGCCTGTGACAGACTGGGGGATACGGACACCCGACAGATGTTTTTC	CACDRLGDTDTRQMFF
TRDV2	TRDD3	TRDJ3	.	20	TGTGCCTGTGACACCGTCACTGGGGGACTAAGCTCCAGGGACACCCGACAGATGTTTTTC	CACDTVTGGLSSRDTRQMFF
TRDV3	TRDD3	TRDJ2	few	16	TGTGCCTTTTCGGTGGGGGATAGTCCCGGGACAGCACAACTCTTCTTT	CAFSVGDSPGTAQLFF
TRDV1	TRDD2	TRDJ1	few	20	TGTGCTCTTGGGGGGGGACCTTCCTATACGGGGAATACATTCACCGATAAACTCATCTTT	CALGGGPSYTGNTFTDKLIF
TRDV2	TRDD3	TRDJ3	.	20	TGTGCCTGTGACAGTATACTGGGGGATACGAAGTCCTGGGACACCCGACAGATGTTTTTC	CACDSILGDTKSWDTRQMFF
TRDV2	TRDD3	TRDJ2	.	18	TGTGCCTGTGACCCGCTGGGGGATAGTGGGGCTTTGACAGCACAACTCTTCTTT	CACDPLGDSGALTAQLFF
TRDV2	TRDD3	TRDJ2	few	16	TGTGCCTGTGACCTACTGGGGGATGAGTTGACAGCACAACTCTTCTTT	CACDLLGDELTAQLFF
TRDV1	TRDD3	TRDJ1	.	19	TGTGCTCTTGGGGTAATTCCGGTCCTGGGGGATACGCGCACCGATAAACTCATCTTT	CALGVIPVLGDTRTDKLIF
TRDV2	TRDD3	TRDJ3	.	18	TGTGCCTGTGACACCGTGGGGGATACACCCTGGGACACCCGACAGATGTTTTTC	CACDTVGDTPWDTRQMFF
TRDV2	TRDD3	TRDJ3	.	20	TGTGCCTGTGACACCGTTGATGGGGGATTCCACTCCTGGGACACCCGACAGATGTTTTTC	CACDTVDGGFHSWDTRQMFF
TRAV29/DV5	.	TRDJ2	few	16	TGTGCAGCAAGCGTACTGGAGGTTATCGTGACAGCACAACTCTTCTTT	CAASVLEVIVTAQLFF
TRDV2	TRDD3	TRDJ3	.	20	TGTGCCTGTGACACCGTTCGTACTGGGGATACAGTCTGGGACACCCGCCAGATGTTTTTC	CACDTVRTGDTVWDTRQMFF
TRDV2	.	TRDJ3	few	17	TGTGCCTGTGACACCGCGGGGTTTTCCTGGGACACCCGACAGATGTTTTTC	CACDTAGFSWDTRQMFF
TRDV2	TRDD3	TRDJ3	few	20	TGTGCCTGTGACCAGGGGTGGGGGATTCCCAGCTCCTGGGACACCCGACAGATGTTTTTC	CACDQGWGIPSSWDTRQMFF
TRDV1	TRDD3	TRDJ1	few	20	TGTGCTCTTGGGGAAGTACAGGCCTTCCAATACTGGGGGATACTGGGAGAACTCATCTTT	CALGEVQAFQYWGILGELIF
TRDV2	.	TRDJ3	few	18	TGTGCCTGTGACACCGCTGGGGAAAGGACCTGGGACACCCGACAGATGTTTTTC	CACDTAGERTWDTRQMFF
TRDV2	.	TRDJ3	.	17	TGTGCCTGTGACACTCTAAACCGCTCCTGGGACACCCGACAGATGTTTTTC	CACDTLNRSWDTRQMFF
TRDV2	.	TRDJ3	few	20	TGTGCCTGTGACACCTTGCTTGGGGGTTTTTCCTCCTGGGACACCCGACAGATGTTTTTC	CACDTLLGGFSSWDTRQMFF
TRDV1	.	TRDJ1	.	15	TGTGCTCTTGGAGAACTACTGCCGTACACCGATAAACTCATCTTT	CALGELLPYTDKLIF
TRDV2	TRDD3	TRDJ3	few	18	TGTGCCTGTGACACCGGGGGATTTCGCTCCTGGGACACCCGACAGATGTTTTTC	CACDTGGFRSWDTRQMFF